This entry is about one T cell receptor beta chain. TCRdb's copy holds only in-frame clones and misses some; the assay was immunoSEQ multiplex PCR. This table holds a few hundred thousand clones, more than 85% found once. This CDR3 comprises 19 residues. Germline V gives CDR1 MNHEY, CDR2 SMNVEV (reference sequence). With V trimmed by 1 base and J by 9 bases, 19 bases remained unmatched. The sample is drawn from a study of blood T cell repertoires in COVID-19. The chain recombines TRBV27 with TRBJ2-1; 9 positions agree with TRBD2. The clonotype was recovered from a man aged 35 to 55 who had recovered from COVID-19. Sequenced material: PBMCs or T cells enriched from blood (not recorded which). For the CDR3, the DNA is TGTGCCAGCAGTTTATGGCGTCTAGCGGGAATCGGAAATAGGATTGAGCAGTTCTTC. It specifies CASSLWRLAGIGNRIEQFF.